The T cell receptor (beta chain) under discussion was sequenced for a study of blood T cell repertoires in COVID-19. Turning to the study itself: Samples representing acute and convalescent COVID-19 were sourced from the United States, Italy and Spain. T cells, B-cell-depleted T cells, or PBMCs provided the cDNA or gDNA that served as material.

The trim removed 4 bases at V and 4 bases at J, leaving 7 bases unmatched. CDR3 length: 15 residues. Germline V gives CDR1 SGHNT, CDR2 YYREEE (reference sequence). Under the authors' procedure: It was from reference gene primer amplification that nucleated cell counts were estimated. Libraries were prepared by immunoSEQ multiplex PCR; TCRdb keeps only in-frame clonotypes and omits some of them. Clone size and the V and J calls come from that table; the DNA yielded D and trimming. The data show some 90,000 clones, approximately 87% seen once. The sequenced sample consisted of peripheral blood. The J gene is TRBJ2-1, the V gene TRBV5-4, with TRBD2 matching over 8 bases. This TCR derives from a human donor in a cohort sampled during active COVID-19. The CDR3 loop reads CASSQGLALYNEQFF. DNA of the CDR3: TGTGCCAGCAGCCAAGGACTAGCCCTATACAATGAGCAGTTCTTC.